Shown below are 6 T cell receptor beta chains from a single sample sequenced in a study of chemoradiotherapy in HPV16-positive cancers. The table came from immunoSEQ multiplex PCR; TCRdb's copy has only in-frame clones and leaves some out. The repertoire holds around 62,000 clones, about nine tenths seen once, with around 4.4% in the top ten. The sample in question was blood, obtained from a patient who underwent chemoradiotherapy. The receptors stem from a human donor with HPV-associated anogenital cancer.

This chain links TRBV10-2 with TRBJ1-5; D perhaps matches TRBD1 (6 bases). CDR3 length: 14 residues. Deletions cut 7 bases from V and 4 bases from J, with 14 bases between. Germline V gives CDR1 WSHSY, CDR2 SAAADI. CDR3 residues: CASTGQYGNQPQHF. The DNA for the CDR3 is TGCGCCAGCACGGGACAATATGGGAATCAGCCCCAGCATTTT.

The chain combines TRBV28 with TRBJ2-2, with D uncertain. V was shortened by 4 bases and J by 0 bases, with 3 bases between the two germline ends. Germline assignment: CDR1 MDHEN and CDR2 SYDVKM. The CDR3 has 13 amino acids. CDR3 nucleotides: TGTGCCAGCAGTTCAACGAACACCGGGGAGCTGTTTTTT. Its protein is CASSSTNTGELFF.

V gene TRBV6-5 combines with J gene TRBJ2-7, with 10 bases matching TRBD2. The V gene's germline CDR1 is MNHEY and CDR2 SVGAGI. This CDR3 comprises 15 residues. After removal of 5 bases from V and 4 bases from J, the junction contained 8 bases not matched to a gene. The CDR3 DNA follows: TGTGCCAGCAGTAGGGTTACTAGCGGGGTGTACGAGCAGTACTTC. Its translation: CASSRVTSGVYEQYF.

V usage is TRBV15 and J usage is TRBJ1-3; D is undetermined. Trimming stripped 0 bases from V and 0 bases from J, with 9 bases between. There are 16 residues in the CDR3. Germline V gene sequence: CDR1 LNHNV, CDR2 YYDKDF (reference sequence). The CDR3 sequence is CATSRDTAGSGNTIYF. The CDR3 DNA reads as TGTGCCACCAGCAGAGATACGGCAGGCTCTGGAAACACCATATATTTT.

V gene TRBV4-1 combines with J gene TRBJ2-7, with D tentatively TRBD1 (6 bases). The V end lost 1 base, the J end lost 5 bases, and 15 bases lay between the germline ends. The germline CDR1 and CDR2 sequences are MGHRA and YSYEKL. The CDR3 extends over 15 amino acids. This CDR3 is CASSQVGGRADEQYF. The CDR3 nucleotides are TGCGCCAGCAGCCAAGTTGGGGGCAGGGCGGACGAGCAGTACTTC.

The rearrangement joins TRBV10-3 to TRBJ1-2; 7 bases line up with TRBD1. Germline loops: CDR1 ENHRY, CDR2 SYGVKD. The V and J ends lost 8 bases and 8 bases, in that order; junction bases with no gene match: 17. CDR3 size: 15 residues. The CDR3 loop reads CAIGLGQLSMEGYTF. The DNA for the CDR3 is TGTGCCATCGGGCTGGGACAGCTCTCCATGGAGGGCTACACCTTC.